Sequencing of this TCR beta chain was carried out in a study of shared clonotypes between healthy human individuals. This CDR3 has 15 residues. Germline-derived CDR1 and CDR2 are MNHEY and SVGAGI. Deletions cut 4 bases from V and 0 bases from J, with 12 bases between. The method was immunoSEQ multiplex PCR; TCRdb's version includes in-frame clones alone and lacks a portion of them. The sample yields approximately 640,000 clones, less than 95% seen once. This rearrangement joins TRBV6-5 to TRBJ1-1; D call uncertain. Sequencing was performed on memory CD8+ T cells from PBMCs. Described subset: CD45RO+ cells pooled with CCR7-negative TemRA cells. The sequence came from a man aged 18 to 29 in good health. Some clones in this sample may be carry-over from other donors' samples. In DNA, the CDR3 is TGTGCCAGCAGTTCCAGGACGTGGATGAACACTGAAGCTTTCTTT. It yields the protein CASSSRTWMNTEAFF.